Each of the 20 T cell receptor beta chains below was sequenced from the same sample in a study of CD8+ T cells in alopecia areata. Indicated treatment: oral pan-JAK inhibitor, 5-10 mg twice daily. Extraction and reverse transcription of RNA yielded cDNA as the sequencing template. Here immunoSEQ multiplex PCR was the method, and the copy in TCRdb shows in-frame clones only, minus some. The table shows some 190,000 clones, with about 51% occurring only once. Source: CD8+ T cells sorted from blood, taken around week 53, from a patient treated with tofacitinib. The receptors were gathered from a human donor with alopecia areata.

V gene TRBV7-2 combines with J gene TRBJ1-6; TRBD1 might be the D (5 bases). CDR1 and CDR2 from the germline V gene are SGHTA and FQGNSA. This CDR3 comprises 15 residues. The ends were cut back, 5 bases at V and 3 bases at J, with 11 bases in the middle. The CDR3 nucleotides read TGTGCCAGCAGCCCTCAGACAGACTATAATTCACCCCTCCACTTT. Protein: CASSPQTDYNSPLHF.

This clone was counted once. CDR3 loop: CASSFSRRGATGELFF. In DNA form, the CDR3 reads TGTGCCAGCAGTTTTTCGCGCAGGGGGGCCACCGGGGAGCTGTTTTTT. V and J are TRBV6-6 and TRBJ2-2; tentatively, D is TRBD1 (7 bases). This CDR3 has 16 residues. Germline V gives CDR1 MNHNY, CDR2 SVGAGI (reference sequence). The V end lost 4 bases, the J end lost 4 bases, and 16 bases lay between the germline ends.

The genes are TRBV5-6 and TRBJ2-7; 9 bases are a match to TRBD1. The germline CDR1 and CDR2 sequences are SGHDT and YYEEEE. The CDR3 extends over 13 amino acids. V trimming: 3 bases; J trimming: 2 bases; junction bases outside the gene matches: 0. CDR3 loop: CASSWDRAYEQYF. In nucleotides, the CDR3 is TGTGCCAGCAGCTGGGACAGGGCCTACGAGCAGTACTTC. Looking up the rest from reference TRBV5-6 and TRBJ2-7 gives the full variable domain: DAGVTQSPTHLIKTRGQQVTLRCSPKSGHDTVSWYQQALGQGPQFIFQYYEEEERQRGNFPDRFSGHQFPNYSSELNVNALLLGDSALYLCASSWDRAYEQYFGPGTRLTVT.

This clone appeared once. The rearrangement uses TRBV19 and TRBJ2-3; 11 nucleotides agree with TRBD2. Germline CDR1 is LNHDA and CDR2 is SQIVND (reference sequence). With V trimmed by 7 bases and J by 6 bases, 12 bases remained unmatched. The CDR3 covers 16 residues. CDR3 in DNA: TGTGCCAGTATCTCCTCTAGCGGGGGGACTAGGGATACGCAGTATTTT. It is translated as CASISSSGGTRDTQYF.

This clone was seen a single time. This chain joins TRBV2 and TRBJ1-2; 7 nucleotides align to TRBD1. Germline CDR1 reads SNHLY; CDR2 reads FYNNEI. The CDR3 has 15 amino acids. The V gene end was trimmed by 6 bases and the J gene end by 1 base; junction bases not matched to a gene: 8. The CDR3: CASRADRALNYGYTF. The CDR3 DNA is TGTGCCAGCAGGGCCGACAGGGCCCTTAACTATGGCTACACCTTC. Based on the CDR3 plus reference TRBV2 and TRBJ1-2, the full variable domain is EPEVTQTPSHQVTQMGQEVILRCVPISNHLYFYWYRQILGQKVEFLVSFYNNEISEKSEIFDDQFSVERPDGSNFTLKIRSTKLEDSAMYFCASRADRALNYGYTFGSGTRLTVV.

The CDR3 region is CASMDRNYGYTF. For the CDR3, the DNA is TGTGCCAGCATGGACAGGAACTATGGCTACACCTTC. The chain has TRBV6-1 and TRBJ1-2, with 7 bases aligning to TRBD1. The germline gives CDR1 MNHNS, CDR2 SASEGT. The J segment lost 2 bases and the V segment lost 7 bases, leaving 1 base of the junction unmatched. CDR3 length: 12 amino acids.

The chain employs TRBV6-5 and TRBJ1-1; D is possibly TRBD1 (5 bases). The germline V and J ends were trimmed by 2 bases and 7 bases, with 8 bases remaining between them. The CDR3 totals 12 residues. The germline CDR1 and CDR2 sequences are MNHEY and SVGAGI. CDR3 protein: CASSYGGGEAFF. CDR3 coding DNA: TGTGCCAGCAGTTACGGGGGGGGTGAAGCTTTCTTT.

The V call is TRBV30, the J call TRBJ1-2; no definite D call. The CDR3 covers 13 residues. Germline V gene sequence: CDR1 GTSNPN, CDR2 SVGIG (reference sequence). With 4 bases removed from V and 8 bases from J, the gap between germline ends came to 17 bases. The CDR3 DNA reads TGTGCCTGGAACCCGGTGGGCTCGGGGGGCTACACCTTC. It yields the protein CAWNPVGSGGYTF. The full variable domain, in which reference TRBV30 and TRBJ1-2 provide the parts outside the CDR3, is SQTIHQWPATLVQPVGSPLSLECTVEGTSNPNLYWYRQAAGRGLQLLFYSVGIGQISSEVPQNLSASRPQDRQFILSSKKLLLSDSGFYLCAWNPVGSGGYTFGSGTRLTVV.

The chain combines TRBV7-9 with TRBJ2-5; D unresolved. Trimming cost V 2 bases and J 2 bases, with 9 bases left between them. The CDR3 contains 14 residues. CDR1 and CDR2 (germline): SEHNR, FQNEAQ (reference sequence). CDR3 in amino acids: CASSLLEQQETQYF. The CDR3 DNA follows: TGTGCCAGCAGCTTATTGGAGCAGCAAGAGACCCAGTACTTC.

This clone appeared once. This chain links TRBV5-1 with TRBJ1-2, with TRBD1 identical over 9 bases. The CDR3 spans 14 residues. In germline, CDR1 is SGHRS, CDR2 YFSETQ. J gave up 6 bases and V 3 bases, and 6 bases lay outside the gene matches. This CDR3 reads CASSSLQGAHGYTF. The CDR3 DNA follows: TGCGCCAGCAGCTCATTACAGGGGGCGCATGGCTACACCTTC.

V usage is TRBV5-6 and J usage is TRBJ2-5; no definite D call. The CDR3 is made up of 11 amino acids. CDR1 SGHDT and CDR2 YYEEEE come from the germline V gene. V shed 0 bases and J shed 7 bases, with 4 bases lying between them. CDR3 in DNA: TGTGCCAGCAGCTTGGCCGGGACCCAGTACTTC. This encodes CASSLAGTQYF.

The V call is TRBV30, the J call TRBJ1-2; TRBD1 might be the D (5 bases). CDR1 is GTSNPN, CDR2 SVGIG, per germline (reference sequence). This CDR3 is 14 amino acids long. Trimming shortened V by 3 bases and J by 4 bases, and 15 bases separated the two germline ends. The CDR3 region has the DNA TGTGCCTGGAGCGAGACAGCCTCTTCCTATGGCTACACCTTC. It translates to CAWSETASSYGYTF. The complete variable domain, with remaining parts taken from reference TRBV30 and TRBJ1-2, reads SQTIHQWPATLVQPVGSPLSLECTVEGTSNPNLYWYRQAAGRGLQLLFYSVGIGQISSEVPQNLSASRPQDRQFILSSKKLLLSDSGFYLCAWSETASSYGYTFGSGTRLTVV.

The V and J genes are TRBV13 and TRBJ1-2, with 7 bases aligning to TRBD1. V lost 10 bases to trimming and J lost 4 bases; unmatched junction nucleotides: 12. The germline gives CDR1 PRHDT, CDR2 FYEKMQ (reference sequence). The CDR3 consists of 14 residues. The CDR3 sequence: CATHQGGGIYGYTF. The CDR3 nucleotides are TGTGCCACCCACCAAGGGGGCGGTATCTATGGCTACACCTTC. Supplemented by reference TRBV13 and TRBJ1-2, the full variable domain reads AAGVIQSPRHLIKEKRETATLKCYPIPRHDTVYWYQQGPGQDPQFLISFYEKMQSDKGSIPDRFSAQQFSDYHSELNMSSLELGDSALYFCATHQGGGIYGYTFGSGTRLTVV.

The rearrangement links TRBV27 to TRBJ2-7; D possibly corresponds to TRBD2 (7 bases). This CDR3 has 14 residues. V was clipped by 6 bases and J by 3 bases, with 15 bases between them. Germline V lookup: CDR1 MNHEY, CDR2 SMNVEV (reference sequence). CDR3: CASRPGGQNYEQYF. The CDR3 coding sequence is TGTGCCAGCAGGCCCGGGGGGCAGAACTACGAGCAGTACTTC.

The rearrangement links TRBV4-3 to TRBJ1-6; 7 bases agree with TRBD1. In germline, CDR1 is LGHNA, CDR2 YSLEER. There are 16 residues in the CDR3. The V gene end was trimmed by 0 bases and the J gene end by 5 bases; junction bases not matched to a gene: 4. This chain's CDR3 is CASSQDWGTDNSPLHF. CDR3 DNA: TGCGCCAGCAGCCAAGACTGGGGGACAGATAATTCACCCCTCCACTTT.

Here the CDR3 reads CASSFSPQETQYF. For the CDR3, the DNA is TGTGCCAGCAGTTTTTCACCGCAAGAGACCCAGTACTTC. The chain recombines TRBV27 with TRBJ2-5; no clear D gene. The CDR3 sequence is 13 residues long. With 3 bases removed from V and 2 bases from J, the gap between germline ends came to 7 bases. Germline V CDR1 and CDR2: MNHEY, SMNVEV (reference sequence).

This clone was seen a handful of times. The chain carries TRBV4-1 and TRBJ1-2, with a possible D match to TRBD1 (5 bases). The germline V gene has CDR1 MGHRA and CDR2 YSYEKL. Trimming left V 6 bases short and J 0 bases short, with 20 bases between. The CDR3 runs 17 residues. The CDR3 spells CASRHFGGDPANYGYTF. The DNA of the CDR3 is TGCGCCAGCAGGCATTTCGGAGGGGACCCCGCTAACTATGGCTACACCTTC.

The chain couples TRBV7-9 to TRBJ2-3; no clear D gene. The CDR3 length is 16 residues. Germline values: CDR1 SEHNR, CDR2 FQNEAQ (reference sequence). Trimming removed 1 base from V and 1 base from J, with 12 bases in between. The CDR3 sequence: CASSLGPNVGTDTQYF. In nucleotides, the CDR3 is TGTGCCAGCAGCTTAGGCCCCAACGTCGGCACAGATACGCAGTATTTT.

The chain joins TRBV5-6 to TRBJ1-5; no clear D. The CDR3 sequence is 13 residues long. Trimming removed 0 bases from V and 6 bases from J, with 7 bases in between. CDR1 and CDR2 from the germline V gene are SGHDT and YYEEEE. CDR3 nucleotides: TGTGCCAGCAGCTTGGATCGGCTTCAGCCCCAGCATTTT. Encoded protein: CASSLDRLQPQHF.

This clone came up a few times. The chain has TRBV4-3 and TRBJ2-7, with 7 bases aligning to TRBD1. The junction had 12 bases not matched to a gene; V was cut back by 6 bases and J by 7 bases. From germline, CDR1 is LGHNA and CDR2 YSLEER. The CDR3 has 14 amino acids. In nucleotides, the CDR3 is TGCGCCAGCAGTGGTAATAGAGCAGGGGGTGAGCAGTACTTC. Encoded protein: CASSGNRAGGEQYF.